Listed here are 28 T cell receptor beta chains from one sample, sequenced in a study of T cells in Graves' hyperthyroidism and ophthalmopathy. It was RNA transcripts that yielded the amplified TCR beta CDR3 regions. HTBI primers drove first-round RT-PCR of the TCR CDR3. MiXCR, run by TCRdb on the multiplex PCR reads, gives a single entry per CDR3 protein. The table includes 250,000 or so distinct CDR3 sequences, about 15% detected once. Sequencing was carried out using blood. Every receptor here comes from a woman between 35 and 50 years old with Graves' hyperthyroidism that later progressed to Graves' ophthalmopathy.

The table lists this clonotype with many counts. The chain carries TRBV10-2 and TRBJ2-7, with a possible D match to TRBD2 (6 bases). V lost 7 bases and J 6 bases, leaving 19 bases between the germline ends. Germline V gene data show CDR1 as WSHSY and CDR2 as SAAADI. This CDR3 has 14 residues. CDR3 in amino acids: CASTRRELLSEQYF. CDR3 DNA sequence: TGCGCCAGCACCCGGAGGGAACTACTGTCCGAGCAGTACTTC.

The V and J genes are TRBV28 and TRBJ1-2, with 7 nucleotides matching TRBD1. J lost 3 bases, V lost 3 bases, and 4 bases had no gene match. The CDR3 totals 14 residues. CDR1 MDHEN and CDR2 SYDVKM come from the germline V gene. CDR3 sequence reads: CASSFGTAYYGYTF. CDR3 nucleotide sequence: TGTGCCAGCAGTTTTGGGACAGCCTACTATGGCTACACCTTC.

In its sample, this clonotype was seen many times. This chain joins TRBV24-1 and TRBJ2-1, with 11 bases aligning to TRBD2. The CDR3 is 13 amino acids. Germline CDR1 is KGHDR and CDR2 is SFDVKD. V dropped 9 bases and J dropped 4; count of bases not matched to a gene: 1. CDR3 in DNA: TGTGCCACCGGGACTAGCGGATACAATGAGCAGTTCTTC. The encoded protein is CATGTSGYNEQFF.

The sample holds many counts of this clonotype. The chain has TRBV6-5 and TRBJ2-2; D is unclear. Trimming took 0 bases from V and 4 from J, leaving 6 bases between them. The CDR3 has 14 residues. Germline CDR1 MNHEY, CDR2 SVGAGI. The CDR3 region has the DNA TGTGCCAGCAGTTACTCAGAAGCCACCGGGGAGCTGTTTTTT. The encoded protein is CASSYSEATGELFF.

Comments on this clonotype: A read error may explain this, as a much larger clone is one base away. The chain uses TRBV5-1 and TRBJ1-5; D might be TRBD1 (5 bases). Germline-derived CDR1 and CDR2 are SGHRS and YFSETQ. This CDR3 contains 13 residues. The CDR3 loop reads CAGSLARDQPQHF. As DNA, the CDR3 is TGCGCCGGCAGCTTGGCCAGGGATCAGCCCCAGCATTTT.

Ten or more counts support this clonotype. V and J are TRBV20-1 and TRBJ2-1; D might be TRBD2 (6 bases). V lost 0 bases to trimming and J lost 3 bases, with 15 bases between them. The CDR3 contains 16 residues. Germline V gene sequence: CDR1 DFQATT, CDR2 SNEGSKA (reference sequence). The CDR3 loop reads CSARDRGKLVYNEQFF. CDR3 sequence (DNA): TGCAGTGCTAGAGATCGGGGGAAACTCGTCTACAATGAGCAGTTCTTC.

The chain recombines TRBV20-1 with TRBJ1-1; maybe TRBD1 (5 bases). Trimming removed 0 bases at V and 0 bases at J, with 14 bases between. Germline V gene data show CDR1 as DFQATT and CDR2 as SNEGSKA (reference sequence). CDR3 length: 16 amino acids. The CDR3 nucleotides are TGCAGTGCTAGAGATCTAGGGGAACTCATGAACACTGAAGCTTTCTTT. As protein: CSARDLGELMNTEAFF.

This clonotype was found many times. This chain connects TRBV2 to TRBJ2-1, with D hard to call. The germline V and J ends were trimmed by 2 bases and 6 bases, with 8 bases remaining between them. CDR3 length: 13 amino acids. The germline gives CDR1 SNHLY, CDR2 FYNNEI. The CDR3 protein is CASSESLGNEQFF. The CDR3 region has the DNA TGTGCCAGCAGTGAAAGCTTGGGCAATGAGCAGTTCTTC.

A remark on this clonotype: A much bigger clone sits one base away, suggesting this may be a read error. The J gene is TRBJ1-4, the V gene TRBV27; tentatively, D is TRBD1 (6 bases). CDR3 size: 14 residues. Germline CDR1 is MNHEY and CDR2 is SMNVEV (reference sequence). The CDR3 sequence: CAGSHVQGSEKLFF. The CDR3 DNA is TGTGCCGGCAGCCACGTACAGGGAAGTGAAAAACTGTTTTTT.

Comments on this clonotype: Given a much more abundant clone one base away, this may be a read error. The chain carries TRBV30 and TRBJ1-1, with D tentatively TRBD1 (5 bases). The CDR3 contains 14 residues. Germline lookup yields CDR1 GTSNPN and CDR2 SVGIG (reference sequence). CDR3 DNA: TGTGTCTGGAGTGAAGGGGTCTGGAACACTGAAGCTTTCTTT. Protein sequence: CVWSEGVWNTEAFF.

This clonotype turned up a few times. This may be a read error: a much more frequent sequence differs by one nucleotide. The V gene is TRBV14, the J gene TRBJ2-5; the match to TRBD2 covers 15 bases. Germline V gene data show CDR1 as SGHDN and CDR2 as FVKESK. The CDR3 runs to 17 residues. J was trimmed by 7 bases and V by 2 bases; bases with no gene match: 8. CDR3 DNA: TGTGCCAGCAGCCAAAGGACTAGCGGGAGGGCCGTCGGGACCCAGTACTTC. This encodes CASSQRTSGRAVGTQYF.

A single count supports this clonotype. The gene calls are TRBV5-1 and TRBJ2-5; 7 bases line up with TRBD2. Germline trimming cut 0 bases from V and 4 bases from J; bases unmatched to any gene: 9. This CDR3 region has 16 residues. The V gene's germline CDR1 is SGHRS and CDR2 YFSETQ. For the CDR3, the DNA is TGCGCCAGCAGCTTGGTATCGGGGAGGGGAAGAGAGACCCAGTACTTC. Its protein product is CASSLVSGRGRETQYF. Complete variable domain (other parts from reference TRBV5-1 and TRBJ2-5): KAGVTQTPRYLIKTRGQQVTLSCSPISGHRSVSWYQQTPGQGLQFLFEYFSETQRNKGNFPGRFSGRQFSNSRSEMNVSTLELGDSALYLCASSLVSGRGRETQYFGPGTRLLVL.

The sample holds a few counts of this clonotype. The J gene is TRBJ2-2, the V gene TRBV4-3, with D perhaps TRBD2 (7 bases). The CDR3 consists of 18 residues. Per the germline V gene, CDR1 is LGHNA and CDR2 is YSLEER. With 3 bases removed from V and 7 bases from J, the gap between germline ends came to 24 bases. For the CDR3, the DNA is TGCGCCAGCAGCCACCTCTCCTCCTTCCGGGGGGCCGTCGGGGAGCTGTTTTTT. Translation gives CASSHLSSFRGAVGELFF.

Concerning this clonotype: Since the CDR3 does not end with the conserved phenylalanine or tryptophan, this likely comes from a read error. The chain's CDR3 is CASINPGQGFYEQYL. The CDR3 bases are TGTGCCAGCATTAATCCGGGACAGGGGTTCTACGAGCAGTACCTC. This rearrangement joins TRBV6-1 to TRBJ2-7; 10 nucleotides agree with TRBD1. After removal of 7 bases from V and 3 bases from J, the junction contained 9 bases not matched to a gene. CDR1 and CDR2 from the germline V gene are MNHNS and SASEGT. The length of the CDR3 is 15 residues.

This clonotype was observed a single time. The final CDR3 position lacks the conserved phenylalanine or tryptophan, pointing to a likely read error. The DNA is omitted, as the CDR3 cannot be located on it reliably, and the CDR3 follows TCRdb's listing. The chain is built from TRBV11-2 and TRBJ2-5; TRBD2 reflects the table's D call only, with no check against the DNA. The germline V gene has CDR1 SGHAT and CDR2 FQNNGV. The CDR3 comprises 14 residues, both ends counted. CDR3 in amino acids: CASALAGLRETLYL.

The sample holds many counts of this clonotype. The V gene is TRBV9, the J gene TRBJ2-3; a weak D match, TRBD2 (6 bases). V was cut by 3 bases and J by 2 bases, with 13 bases left in between. CDR3 length equals 15 residues. CDR1 SGDLS and CDR2 YYNGEE come from the germline V gene. The CDR3 DNA sequence: TGTGCCAGCAGCGCCAGCGGACTACACACAGATACGCAGTATTTT. It translates to CASSASGLHTDTQYF.

The chain is built from TRBV11-2 and TRBJ1-2; D is unclear. Between the trimmed V and J ends, which lost 2 bases and 5 bases, there was a span of 12 bases. CDR3 size: 14 residues. Germline CDR1 and CDR2: SGHAT and FQNNGV. The DNA for the CDR3 is TGTGCCAGCAGCTTAAACATGGCGGGTTATGGCTACACCTTC. As protein: CASSLNMAGYGYTF.

This clonotype was recorded many times. The rearrangement links TRBV24-1 to TRBJ1-5; a weak D match, TRBD1 (5 bases). Germline V gene data show CDR1 as KGHDR and CDR2 as SFDVKD. CDR3 length: 20 amino acids. The germline V and J ends were trimmed by 2 bases and 6 bases, with 28 bases remaining between them. CDR3 region: CATSDSVTQSTPGGSQPQHF. For the CDR3, the DNA is TGTGCCACCAGTGATTCGGTAACCCAGTCCACACCTGGGGGGAGTCAGCCCCAGCATTTT.

Ten or more counts support this clonotype. V gene TRBV18 combines with J gene TRBJ2-1; D not certain. CDR1 and CDR2 (germline): KGHSH, LQKENI. The CDR3 runs 16 residues. V lost 3 bases and J lost 5, with 17 bases in between. CDR3 nucleotides: TGTGCCAGCTCACCCCTACCTTATCAAAAGGACAATGAGCAGTTCTTC. It translates to CASSPLPYQKDNEQFF. Looking up the rest from reference TRBV18 and TRBJ2-1 gives the full variable domain: NAGVMQNPRHLVRRRGQEARLRCSPMKGHSHVYWYRQLPEEGLKFMVYLQKENIIDESGMPKERFSAEFPKEGPSILRIQQVVRGDSAAYFCASSPLPYQKDNEQFFGPGTRLTVL.

The sample holds many counts of this clonotype. DNA for the CDR3: TGCAGTGCTAAGGCCCCTAGCGGCCATAGCACAGATACGCAGTATTTT. Translated: CSAKAPSGHSTDTQYF. This chain connects TRBV20-1 to TRBJ2-3; 7 bases line up with TRBD2. Germline CDR1 is DFQATT and CDR2 is SNEGSKA (reference sequence). V shed 4 bases and J 0 bases; nucleotides not matched to a gene: 10. This CDR3 spans 16 amino acids.

Many counts were recorded for this clonotype. V gene TRBV12-5 combines with J gene TRBJ1-5; D is unclear. Deletions cut 1 base from V and 5 bases from J, with 6 bases between. Germline CDR1 is LGHNT and CDR2 is FRNRAP. The CDR3 has 13 residues. For the CDR3, the DNA is TGTGCTAGTGGTTTGGCCTTCGATCAGCCCCAGCATTTT. Translating it yields CASGLAFDQPQHF. Using reference TRBV12-5 and TRBJ1-5 for the parts outside the CDR3, the full variable domain is DARVTQTPRHKVTEMGQEVTMRCQPILGHNTVFWYRQTMMQGLELLAYFRNRAPLDDSGMPKDRFSAEMPDATLATLKIQPSEPRDSAVYFCASGLAFDQPQHFGDGTRLSIL.

This clonotype was picked up a small number of times. This rearrangement joins TRBV5-1 to TRBJ2-2, with 8 bases fitting TRBD2. The V segment lost 1 base and the J segment 4 bases; nucleotides outside the gene matches: 9. Germline V gives CDR1 SGHRS, CDR2 YFSETQ. This CDR3 contains 17 residues. For the CDR3, the DNA is TGCGCCAGCAGCTTGTATCAACCAGCGGGAGTCACCGGGGAGCTGTTTTTT. Translation gives CASSLYQPAGVTGELFF.

This clonotype was detected only a few times. The gene calls are TRBV7-9 and TRBJ1-5; 9 bases map to TRBD1. There are 15 residues in the CDR3. The J segment lost 6 bases and the V segment lost 5 bases, leaving 8 bases of the junction unmatched. Germline CDR1 is SEHNR and CDR2 is FQNEAQ (reference sequence). CDR3 amino acids: CASSPGTGISQPQHF. CDR3 DNA: TGTGCCAGCAGCCCGGGGACAGGGATAAGTCAGCCCCAGCATTTT.

Remarks on this clonotype: The CDR3 does not end in the conserved phenylalanine or tryptophan, so this is likely a read error. The chain links TRBV18 to TRBJ2-3; D is unclear. V lost 0 bases, J lost 0 bases, and 7 bases lay in between. Per germline, CDR1 KGHSH and CDR2 LQKENI. This CDR3 is built from 15 residues. The CDR3, as DNA: TGTGCCAGCTCACCACCGCAGTGGAGCACAGATACGCAGTATATT. The encoded protein is CASSPPQWSTDTQYI.

This clonotype was detected many times. DNA for the CDR3: TGTGCCAGCAGCTTACTAGGGGATGGGTTGAACACTGAAGCTTTCTTT. Protein: CASSLLGDGLNTEAFF. This rearrangement joins TRBV7-2 to TRBJ1-1, with D possibly TRBD1 on 5 matching bases. This CDR3 has 16 amino acids. The germline CDR1 and CDR2 sequences are SGHTA and FQGNSA. Trimming cost V 2 bases and J 0 bases, with 13 bases left between them.

This clonotype was seen ten or more times. The chain uses TRBV9 and TRBJ2-2; D is perhaps TRBD2 (6 bases). Germline V gene sequence: CDR1 SGDLS, CDR2 YYNGEE. There are 14 residues in the CDR3. Deletions cut 4 bases from V and 6 bases from J, with 13 bases between. The CDR3 region is CASSIGGVAGELFF. The CDR3 DNA follows: TGTGCCAGCAGCATCGGAGGGGTCGCCGGGGAGCTGTTTTTT.

There are many counts of this clonotype. The chain joins TRBV7-9 to TRBJ1-5; D might be TRBD1 (5 bases). The CDR3 contains 15 residues. From germline, CDR1 is SEHNR and CDR2 FQNEAQ (reference sequence). V was clipped by 1 base and J by 2 bases, with 9 bases between them. The CDR3 nucleotides are TGTGCCAGCAGCTTAGGAGGGACGGGCAATCAGCCCCAGCATTTT. This translates into CASSLGGTGNQPQHF.

The J gene is TRBJ1-2, the V gene TRBV12-3 or TRBV12-4; 7 bases align to TRBD1. The CDR3 contains 15 residues. V shed 3 bases and J 8 bases; nucleotides not matched to a gene: 12. CDR3 sequence reads: CASSFELDRPSGYTF. Here the CDR3 DNA reads TGTGCCAGCAGTTTTGAACTGGACAGGCCGTCCGGCTACACCTTC.